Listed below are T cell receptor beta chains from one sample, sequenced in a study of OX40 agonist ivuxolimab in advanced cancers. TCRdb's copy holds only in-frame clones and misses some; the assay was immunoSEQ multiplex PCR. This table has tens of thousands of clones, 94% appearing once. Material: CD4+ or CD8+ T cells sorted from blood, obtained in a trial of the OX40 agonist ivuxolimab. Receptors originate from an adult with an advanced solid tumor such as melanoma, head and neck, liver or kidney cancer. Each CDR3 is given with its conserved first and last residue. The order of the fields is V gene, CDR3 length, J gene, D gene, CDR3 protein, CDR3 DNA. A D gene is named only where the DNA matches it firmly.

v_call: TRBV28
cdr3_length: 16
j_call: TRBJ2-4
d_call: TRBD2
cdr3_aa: CASSRTSLLAKNIQYF
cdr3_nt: TGTGCCAGCAGCCGGACTAGTCTTCTAGCCAAAAACATTCAGTACTTC

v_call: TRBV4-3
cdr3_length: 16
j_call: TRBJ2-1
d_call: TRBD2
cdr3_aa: CASSQGGRNSYNEQFF
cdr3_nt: TGCGCCAGCAGCCAGGGCGGGAGAAACTCCTACAATGAGCAGTTCTTC

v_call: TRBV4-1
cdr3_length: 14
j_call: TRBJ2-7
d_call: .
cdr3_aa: CASSHRDPSYEQYF
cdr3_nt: TGCGCCAGCAGCCACCGGGACCCTTCCTACGAGCAGTACTTC

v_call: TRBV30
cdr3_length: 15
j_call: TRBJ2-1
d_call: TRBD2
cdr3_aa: CAWSLGTSGNNEQFF
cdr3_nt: TGTGCCTGGAGTCTCGGGACTAGCGGCAACAATGAGCAGTTCTTC

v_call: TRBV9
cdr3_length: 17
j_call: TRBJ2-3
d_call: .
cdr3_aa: CASSVARYPPSTDTQYF
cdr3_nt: TGTGCCAGCAGCGTAGCCAGGTACCCTCCTAGCACAGATACGCAGTATTTT

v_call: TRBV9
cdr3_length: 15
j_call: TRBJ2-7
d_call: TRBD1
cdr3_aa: CASSVGQGAMYEQYF
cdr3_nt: TGTGCCAGCAGCGTAGGACAGGGGGCTATGTACGAGCAGTACTTC

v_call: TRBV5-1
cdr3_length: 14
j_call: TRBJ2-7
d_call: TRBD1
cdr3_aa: CASSFGTGEYEQYF
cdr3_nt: TGCGCCAGCAGCTTTGGGACAGGGGAATACGAGCAGTACTTC

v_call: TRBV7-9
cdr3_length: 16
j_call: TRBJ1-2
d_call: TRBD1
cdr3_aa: CASSLETGGSLYGYTF
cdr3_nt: TGTGCCAGCAGCTTAGAGACAGGGGGCTCTCTCTATGGCTACACCTTC

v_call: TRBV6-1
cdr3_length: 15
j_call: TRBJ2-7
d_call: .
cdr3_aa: CASSEFGRGDYEQYF
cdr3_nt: TGTGCCAGCAGTGAATTTGGCAGGGGAGACTACGAGCAGTACTTC

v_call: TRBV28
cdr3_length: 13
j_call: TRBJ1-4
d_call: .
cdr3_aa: CASRYFPGEKLFF
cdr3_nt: TGTGCCAGCAGATATTTTCCGGGGGAAAAACTGTTTTTT

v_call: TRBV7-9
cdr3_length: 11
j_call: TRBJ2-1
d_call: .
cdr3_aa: CASSLGDEQFF
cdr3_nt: TGTGCCAGCAGCCTCGGCGATGAGCAGTTCTTC

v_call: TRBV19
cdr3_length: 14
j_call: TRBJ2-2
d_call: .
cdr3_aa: CASIQGLYTGELFF
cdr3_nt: TGTGCCAGTATCCAGGGACTCTACACCGGGGAGCTGTTTTTT

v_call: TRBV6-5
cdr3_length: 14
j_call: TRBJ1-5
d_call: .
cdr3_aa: CASSPSDSNQPQHF
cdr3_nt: TGTGCCAGCAGTCCCTCCGATAGCAATCAGCCCCAGCATTTT

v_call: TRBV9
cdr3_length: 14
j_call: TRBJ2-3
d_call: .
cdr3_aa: CASSVRLEPDTQYF
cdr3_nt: TGTGCCAGCAGCGTCCGACTAGAACCGGATACGCAGTATTTT

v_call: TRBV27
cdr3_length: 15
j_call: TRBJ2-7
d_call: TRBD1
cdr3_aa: CASRPITGQPYEQYF
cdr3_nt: TGTGCCAGCAGACCAATTACGGGACAGCCCTACGAGCAGTACTTC